This T cell receptor beta chain was sequenced during a study of stem cell transplantation in POMP-related autoinflammatory disease. Looking at the study overall: The study hypothesized thymoproteasome defects skew the TRB repertoire via impaired CD8+ selection.

Study-wide results and limits: Across all analyzed T-cell subsets, patients with PRAID tended toward reduced diversity and increased clonality. Unique TRB V-J gene pairings were limited in number in patients with PRAID.

Clones were read by immunoSEQ multiplex PCR, and TCRdb kept only the in-frame ones, dropping some. Here the sample spans 950 or so clones, 85% to 90% being singletons. Turning to this clone: The antigen is not known.

The CDR3 length is 16 residues. Germline V gene sequence: CDR1 SGHDN, CDR2 FVKESK. Between the trimmed V and J ends, which lost 0 bases and 1 base, there was a span of 13 bases. The rearrangement uses TRBV14 and TRBJ2-7; the D is unclear. The specimen sequenced was a CXCR5-defined cell subset from PBMCs. The origin of this receptor is a human donor in good health. CDR3 sequence: CASSQDVGRASYEQYF. The DNA for the CDR3 is TGTGCCAGCAGCCAAGATGTAGGAAGGGCTTCCTACGAGCAGTACTTC.